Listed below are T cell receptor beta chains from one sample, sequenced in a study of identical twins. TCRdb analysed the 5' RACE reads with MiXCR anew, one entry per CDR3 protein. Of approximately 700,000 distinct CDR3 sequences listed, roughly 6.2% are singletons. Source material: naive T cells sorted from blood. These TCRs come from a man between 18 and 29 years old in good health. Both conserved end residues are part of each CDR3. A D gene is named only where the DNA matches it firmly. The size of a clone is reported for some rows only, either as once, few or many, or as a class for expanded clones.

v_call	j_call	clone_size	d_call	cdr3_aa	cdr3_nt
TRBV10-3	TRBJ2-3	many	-	CAISETGTDTQYF	TGTGCCATCAGTGAAACCGGCACAGATACGCAGTATTTT
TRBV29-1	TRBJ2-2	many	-	CSVPFTGELFF	TGCAGCGTTCCTTTCACCGGGGAGCTGTTTTTT
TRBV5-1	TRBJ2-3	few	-	CASSLAGLLATDTQYF	TGCGCCAGCAGCTTGGCCGGTCTTCTGGCCACAGATACGCAGTATTTT
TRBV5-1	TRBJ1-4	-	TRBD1	CASSNTPRGRTTNEKLFF	TGCGCCAGCAGCAATACGCCCAGGGGGAGGACAACTAATGAAAAACTGTTTTTT
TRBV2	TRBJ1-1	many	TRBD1	CASRKGQGRAEAFF	TGTGCCAGCAGAAAGGGACAGGGGAGGGCTGAAGCTTTCTTT
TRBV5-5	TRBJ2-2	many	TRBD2	CASSLNSGRAGGELFF	TGTGCCAGCAGCTTGAACAGCGGGAGGGCTGGCGGGGAGCTGTTTTTT
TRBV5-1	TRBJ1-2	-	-	CASSLANGGGYTF	TGCGCCAGCAGCTTGGCGAACGGCGGGGGCTACACCTTC
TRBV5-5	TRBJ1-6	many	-	CASSAQGVSPLHF	TGTGCCAGCAGCGCCCAGGGTGTCTCACCCCTCCACTTT
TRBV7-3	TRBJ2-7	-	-	CASSLSEPGRGEQYF	TGTGCCAGCAGCTTAAGTGAGCCGGGACGTGGCGAGCAGTACTTC
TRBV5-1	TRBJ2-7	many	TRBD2	CASSLELAGYEQYF	TGCGCCAGCAGCTTGGAACTAGCGGGCTACGAGCAGTACTTC
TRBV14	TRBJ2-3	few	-	CASSQGSYFTQYF	TGTGCCAGCAGCCAAGGATCCTACTTTACGCAGTATTTT
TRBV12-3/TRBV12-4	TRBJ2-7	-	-	CASTITGVHEQYF	TGTGCCAGCACCATAACCGGGGTTCACGAGCAGTACTTC
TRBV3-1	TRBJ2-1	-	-	CASSSQGIRAYNEQFF	TGTGCCAGCAGTTCCCAAGGGATCAGGGCCTACAATGAGCAGTTCTTC
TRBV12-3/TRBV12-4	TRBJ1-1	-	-	CASTPDSFWNTEAFF	TGTGCCAGCACCCCGGACAGCTTCTGGAACACTGAAGCTTTCTTT
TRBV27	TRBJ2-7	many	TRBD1	CASSRSGQGAHEQYF	TGTGCCAGCAGTCGATCAGGACAGGGGGCCCACGAGCAGTACTTC
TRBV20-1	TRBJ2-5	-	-	CSATGYQETQYF	TGCAGTGCTACCGGATACCAAGAGACCCAGTACTTC
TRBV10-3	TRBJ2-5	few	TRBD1	CAISETQGAETQYF	TGTGCCATCAGTGAGACGCAGGGGGCTGAGACCCAGTACTTC
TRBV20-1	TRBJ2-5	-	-	CSAREFPGGETQYF	TGCAGTGCTAGGGAATTTCCCGGGGGAGAGACCCAGTACTTC
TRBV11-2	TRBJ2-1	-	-	CASSSPQLNEQFF	TGTGCCAGCAGCTCCCCCCAACTCAATGAGCAGTTCTTC
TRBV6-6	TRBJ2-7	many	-	CASLAGSSYEQYF	TGTGCCAGCCTTGCGGGCAGCTCCTACGAGCAGTACTTC
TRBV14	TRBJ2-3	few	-	CASSQGWRDTDTQYF	TGTGCCAGCAGCCAAGGTTGGCGGGACACAGATACGCAGTATTTT
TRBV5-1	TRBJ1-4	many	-	CASSLGLPNEKLFF	TGCGCCAGCAGCTTGGGGTTACCGAATGAAAAACTGTTTTTT
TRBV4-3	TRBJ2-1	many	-	CASSQLTGAEQFF	TGCGCCAGCAGCCAGCTAACCGGGGCAGAGCAGTTCTTC
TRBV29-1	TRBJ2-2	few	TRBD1	CSVETGQGSNTGELFF	TGCAGCGTTGAGACGGGACAGGGATCGAACACCGGGGAGCTGTTTTTT
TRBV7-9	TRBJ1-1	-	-	CASSSGRTPEAFF	TGTGCCAGCAGCTCCGGACGGACCCCTGAAGCTTTCTTT
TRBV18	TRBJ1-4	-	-	CATSRGGEEKLFF	TGTGCCACGTCAAGGGGAGGAGAGGAAAAACTGTTTTTT
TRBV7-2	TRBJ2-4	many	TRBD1	CASVAGTVQYF	TGTGCCAGCGTCGCCGGGACAGTTCAGTACTTC
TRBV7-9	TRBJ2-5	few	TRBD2	CASSSLAGLQETQYF	TGTGCCAGCAGCTCACTAGCGGGGCTACAAGAGACCCAGTACTTC
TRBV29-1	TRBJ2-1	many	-	CSVVIAFGEQFF	TGCAGCGTTGTAATAGCGTTCGGTGAGCAGTTCTTC
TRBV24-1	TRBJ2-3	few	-	CATSDFNPRLPSTDTQYF	TGTGCCACCAGTGATTTTAACCCCCGGTTGCCTAGCACAGATACGCAGTATTTT
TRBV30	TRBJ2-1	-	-	CAWSVNGQLGYNEQFF	TGTGCCTGGAGTGTAAATGGGCAGTTGGGATACAATGAGCAGTTCTTC
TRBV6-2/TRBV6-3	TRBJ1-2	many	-	CASTGLGYGYTF	TGTGCCAGCACGGGATTGGGCTATGGCTACACCTTC
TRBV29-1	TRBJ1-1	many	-	CSVVRGAGVNTEAFF	TGCAGCGTTGTAAGGGGGGCTGGGGTGAACACTGAAGCTTTCTTT
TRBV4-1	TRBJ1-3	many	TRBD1	CASSQAGDRAYTIYF	TGCGCCAGCAGCCAAGCAGGGGACAGGGCGTACACCATATATTTT
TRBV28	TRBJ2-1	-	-	CASSSQGSEFF	TGTGCCAGCAGTTCCCAGGGGTCGGAGTTCTTC
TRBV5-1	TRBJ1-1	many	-	CASSLENRVETEAFF	TGCGCCAGCAGCTTGGAGAACAGGGTGGAAACTGAAGCTTTCTTT
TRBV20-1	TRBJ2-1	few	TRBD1	CSALGQGYYNEQFF	TGCAGTGCCTTGGGACAGGGGTACTACAATGAGCAGTTCTTC
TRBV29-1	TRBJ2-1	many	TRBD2	CSVRGRAGLTEQFF	TGCAGCGTTCGAGGGAGGGCCGGATTGACTGAGCAGTTCTTC
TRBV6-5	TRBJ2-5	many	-	CASSYQIGGRGETQYF	TGTGCCAGCAGTTACCAAATAGGAGGGCGCGGGGAGACCCAGTACTTC
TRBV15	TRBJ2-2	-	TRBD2	CATSRDLAGDGELFF	TGTGCCACCAGCAGAGATTTGGCGGGGGACGGGGAGCTGTTTTTT
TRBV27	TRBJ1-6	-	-	CASSLTEPGNSPLHF	TGTGCCAGCAGCCTTACGGAACCTGGCAATTCACCCCTCCACTTT
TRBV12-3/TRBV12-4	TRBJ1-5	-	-	CASSRTERGQPQHF	TGTGCCAGCAGTCGGACGGAACGAGGTCAGCCCCAGCATTTT
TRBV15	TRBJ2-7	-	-	CATSRARDSRYEQYF	TGTGCCACCAGCAGGGCCAGGGACTCCCGCTACGAGCAGTACTTC
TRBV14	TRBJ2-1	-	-	CASSQRIASYNEQFF	TGTGCCAGCAGTCAACGGATAGCTTCGTACAATGAGCAGTTCTTC
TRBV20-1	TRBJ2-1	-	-	CSAREDVGDEQFF	TGCAGTGCTAGAGAAGACGTGGGGGATGAGCAGTTCTTC
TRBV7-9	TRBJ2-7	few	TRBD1	CASSLGPGQGAPYEQYF	TGTGCCAGCAGCCTAGGCCCTGGACAGGGGGCCCCCTACGAGCAGTACTTC
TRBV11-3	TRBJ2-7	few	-	CASSSTRGEQYF	TGTGCCAGCAGCTCAACCAGGGGCGAGCAGTACTTC
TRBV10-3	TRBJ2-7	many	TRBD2	CAISEPDGGGLYEQYF	TGTGCCATCAGTGAGCCGGACGGGGGGGGTTTGTACGAGCAGTACTTC
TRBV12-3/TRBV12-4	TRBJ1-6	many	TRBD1	CASSTRDSDSPLHF	TGTGCCAGCAGTACGCGGGACAGTGATTCACCCCTCCACTTT
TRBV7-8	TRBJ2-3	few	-	CASKASSTDTQYF	TGTGCCAGCAAAGCGAGTAGCACAGATACGCAGTATTTT
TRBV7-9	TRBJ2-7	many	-	CASSLRILHEQYF	TGTGCCAGCAGCTTGAGGATACTACACGAGCAGTACTTC
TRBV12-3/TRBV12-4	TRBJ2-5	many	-	CASSFRPRETQYF	TGTGCCAGCAGCTTTCGTCCCAGGGAGACCCAGTACTTC
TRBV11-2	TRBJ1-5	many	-	CASSLVAGTRQPQHF	TGTGCCAGCAGCTTAGTAGCCGGGACGCGGCAGCCCCAGCATTTT
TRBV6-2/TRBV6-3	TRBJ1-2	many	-	CASLARLNYGYTF	TGTGCCAGTTTAGCACGCCTCAACTATGGCTACACCTTC
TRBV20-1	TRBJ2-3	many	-	CSASHLGGGDTQYF	TGCAGTGCTAGCCATCTAGGGGGAGGGGATACGCAGTATTTT
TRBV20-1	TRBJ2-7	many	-	CSARSEQYGYEQYF	TGCAGTGCTAGGTCGGAACAGTACGGGTACGAGCAGTACTTC
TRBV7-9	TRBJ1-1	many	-	CATGDTMNTEAFF	TGTGCCACCGGGGACACCATGAACACTGAAGCTTTCTTT
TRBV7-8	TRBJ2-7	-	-	CASSLAPEAGYEQYF	TGTGCCAGCAGCTTAGCCCCGGAGGCGGGTTACGAGCAGTACTTC
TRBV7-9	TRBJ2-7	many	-	CASSSAPLDSYEQYF	TGTGCCAGCAGCTCAGCCCCTCTCGACTCCTACGAGCAGTACTTC
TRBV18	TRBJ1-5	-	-	CASSPESNQPQHF	TGTGCCAGCTCACCGGAGAGCAATCAGCCCCAGCATTTT